This T cell receptor beta chain came from a study of blood T cell repertoires in COVID-19. The overall study: Specimens from acute and convalescent COVID-19 originated in the United States, Italy and Spain. Sample material is recorded as cDNA or gDNA derived from T cells, B-cell-depleted T cells, or PBMCs.

Measured with immunoSEQ multiplex PCR; TCRdb has only the in-frame clones, and not every one. The top ten clones hold roughly 2% of a sample with approximately 230,000 clones, roughly 84% of them seen once. The CDR3 extends over 15 amino acids. V shed 3 bases and J 4 bases; nucleotides not matched to a gene: 7. Germline values: CDR1 KGHSH, CDR2 LQKENI. The sample taken for sequencing was peripheral blood. This sequence originates from a middle-aged woman who had recovered from COVID-19. This sequence joins TRBV18 and TRBJ1-2, with 8 bases aligning to TRBD1. In DNA, the CDR3 is TGTGCCAGCTCACCGACAGGGGAACGGAGCTATGGCTACACCTTC. Protein sequence: CASSPTGERSYGYTF.